The 30 T cell receptor beta chains presented below share a single source sample, sequenced in a study of regulatory T cells in long-lasting Graves disease (dated by TCRdb to the early 2020s). Explained via the paper, the time point label denotes: newly diagnosed GD, antithyroid drugs for less than 3 months. For both TCR sequencing and RNA sequencing, RNA was extracted from PBMCs in TRIzol. Library creation used multiplex PCR. The listed sequencing device is Illumina HiSeq 4000. iRepertoire HTBI primers and Arm-PCR amplification of CDR3 regions were used to construct TCR beta libraries. The public reads were quality trimmed at Q25 with fastp and then assembled into clones with MiXCR by TCRdb, keeping productive beta chains. CDR3 protein duplicates are merged, each entry listing the most common genes and DNA. The sample profile shows hundreds of thousands of distinct CDR3 sequences; roughly 12% of them were found once. The leading ten clones occupy roughly 10% of the sample.

These data were also filed under a second study, of T cells in Graves' hyperthyroidism and ophthalmopathy.

Sequences were derived from peripheral blood mononuclear cells (PBMCs), sampled at new diagnosis, from a patient treated with antithyroid drugs. These receptors were collected from a man aged 30 to 45 with Graves disease. Donor details come from another sample of the same person, matched by shared clones.

This clonotype was found many times. The chain is built from TRBV20-1 and TRBJ2-1; no definite D call. This CDR3 contains 14 residues. Germline V lookup: CDR1 DFQATT, CDR2 SNEGSKA (reference sequence). CDR3 DNA: TGCAGCTCCCTATTACTGGGCTCCTACAATGAGCAGTTCTTC. Protein sequence: CSSLLLGSYNEQFF.

Concerning this clonotype: It is likely a read error: a sequence one base away is far more abundant. The chain recombines TRBV12-3 or TRBV12-4 with TRBJ2-7; D could derive from TRBD1 or TRBD2 (5 bases each). This CDR3 comprises 12 residues. CDR3 sequence (DNA): TGTGTCAGCAGCCTCGGGACCGACGAGCAGTACTTC. Its translation is CVSSLGTDEQYF.

There are many counts of this clonotype. The chain recombines TRBV11-3 with TRBJ2-1, with TRBD2 as a possible D gene (6 bases). The V gene's germline CDR1 is SGHNT and CDR2 YENEEA. This CDR3 is built from 15 residues. Trimming stripped 5 bases from V and 5 bases from J, with 16 bases between. CDR3 DNA sequence: TGTGCCAGCAGCCCCCGCCACGGAGGGAACAATGAGCAGTTCTTC. Amino acid sequence: CASSPRHGGNNEQFF.

This clonotype has ten or more counts. The V gene is TRBV2, the J gene TRBJ2-7; no definite D call. The CDR3 has 13 amino acids. In germline, CDR1 is SNHLY, CDR2 FYNNEI. V lost 5 bases and J 3 bases, leaving 11 bases between the germline ends. DNA for the CDR3: TGTGCCAGCAGTCTTCGTTTTAACTACGAGCAGTACTTC. Protein: CASSLRFNYEQYF.

This clonotype was counted a few times. This may be a read error, as it is one base from a much larger clone. CDR3 sequence: CSVGWGEAFF. The CDR3, as DNA: TGCAGCGTTGGGTGGGGTGAAGCTTTCTTT. The J gene is TRBJ1-1, the V gene TRBV29-1; no clear D gene. V lost 4 bases, J lost 7 bases, and 7 bases lay in between. From germline, CDR1 is SQVTM and CDR2 ANQGSEA. This CDR3 has 10 amino acids.

Ten or more counts support this clonotype. The chain uses TRBV2 and TRBJ1-1; possible D gene TRBD1, 5 bases. CDR3 length: 13 residues. Per the germline V gene, CDR1 is SNHLY and CDR2 is FYNNEI. Trimming stripped 9 bases from V and 4 bases from J, with 15 bases between. The CDR3 nucleotides are TGTGCCAGTGTAGGGCAGGGAGCCACTGAAGCTTTCTTT. It is translated as CASVGQGATEAFF.

This clonotype was counted between two and nine times. This chain links TRBV19 with TRBJ2-2, with 9 bases aligning to TRBD2. This CDR3 comprises 16 residues. Germline loops: CDR1 LNHDA, CDR2 SQIVND (reference sequence). V was pared by 3 bases and J by 7 bases, with 9 bases of the junction left unmatched. CDR3 coding DNA: TGTGCCAGTAGTATTCGCGGGAGGGCGCCCGGCGGGGAGCTGTTTTTT. The encoded protein is CASSIRGRAPGGELFF.

This clonotype was observed at least ten times. This chain links TRBV27 with TRBJ2-3, with a possible D match to TRBD2 (5 bases). Looked up from germline, CDR1 is MNHEY and CDR2 is SMNVEV (reference sequence). The V and J ends lost 5 bases and 0 bases respectively, with 15 bases between them. This CDR3 contains 16 residues. CDR3 in DNA: TGTGCCAGCAGTGCGCCCCGAGGGAGCAGCACAGATACGCAGTATTTT. Amino acid sequence: CASSAPRGSSTDTQYF.

This clonotype occurred many times. The chain carries TRBV7-9 and TRBJ2-7; D gene ambiguous. The ends were cut back, 5 bases at V and 0 bases at J, with 8 bases in the middle. Germline assignment: CDR1 SEHNR and CDR2 FQNEAQ (reference sequence). CDR3 length: 13 residues. The chain's CDR3 is CASSALSSYEQYF. CDR3 coding DNA: TGTGCCAGCAGCGCACTGAGCTCCTACGAGCAGTACTTC.

This clonotype came up many times. The chain is built from TRBV2 and TRBJ1-2; 9 positions match TRBD1. J was trimmed by 7 bases and V by 5 bases; bases with no gene match: 5. This CDR3 has 13 residues. CDR1 is SNHLY and CDR2 is FYNNEI in the germline V gene. CDR3 protein: CASSWDRERGYTF. The CDR3 nucleotides read TGTGCCAGCAGTTGGGACAGGGAACGTGGCTACACCTTC. The variable domain in full, completed from reference TRBV2 and TRBJ1-2, reads EPEVTQTPSHQVTQMGQEVILRCVPISNHLYFYWYRQILGQKVEFLVSFYNNEISEKSEIFDDQFSVERPDGSNFTLKIRSTKLEDSAMYFCASSWDRERGYTFGSGTRLTVV.

In this sample, this clonotype turned up many times. V usage is TRBV24-1 and J usage is TRBJ2-2; perhaps TRBD1 as D (6 bases). The CDR3 loop spans 17 amino acids. Trimming removed 3 bases from V and 1 base from J, with 14 bases in between. The germline V gene encodes CDR1 KGHDR and CDR2 SFDVKD. CDR3 amino acids: CATSDPRLDRNTGELFF. The CDR3 coding sequence is TGTGCCACCAGTGATCCCCGATTGGACAGGAACACCGGGGAGCTGTTTTTT.

The table lists this clonotype with many counts. The chain links TRBV7-2 to TRBJ1-1, with D unclear. V lost 1 base to trimming and J lost 6 bases, with 9 bases between them. This CDR3 is built from 13 residues. From germline, CDR1 is SGHTA and CDR2 FQGNSA. The CDR3 DNA follows: TGTGCCAGCAGCTTAGATGGACTCTCTGAAGCTTTCTTT. Residues: CASSLDGLSEAFF.

The table lists this clonotype with many counts. V is TRBV9 and J is TRBJ2-7; no clear D gene. Trimming cost V 4 bases and J 5 bases, with 13 bases left between them. This CDR3 region has 13 residues. The germline gives CDR1 SGDLS, CDR2 YYNGEE. CDR3 coding DNA: TGTGCCAGCAGCACCGGGTCCTGGGACGAGCAGTACTTC. As protein: CASSTGSWDEQYF. Supplemented by reference TRBV9 and TRBJ2-7, the full variable domain reads DSGVTQTPKHLITATGQRVTLRCSPRSGDLSVYWYQQSLDQGLQFLIQYYNGEERAKGNILERFSAQQFPDLHSELNLSSLELGDSALYFCASSTGSWDEQYFGPGTRLTVT.

In this sample, this clonotype turned up many times. The rearrangement uses TRBV4-1 and TRBJ2-2; 10 nucleotides agree with TRBD1. The CDR3 spans 15 residues. CDR1 is MGHRA and CDR2 is YSYEKL in the germline V gene. With 4 bases clipped from V and 5 bases from J, the junction kept 4 bases outside the gene matches. The CDR3 region is CASSRGQGGTGELFF. The CDR3, as DNA: TGCGCCAGCAGCCGAGGACAGGGGGGGACCGGGGAGCTGTTTTTT.

Ten or more counts support this clonotype. J is TRBJ1-2 and V is TRBV29-1, with a weak D call TRBD1 (5 bases). The CDR3 spans 12 residues. Germline V gives CDR1 SQVTM, CDR2 ANQGSEA. The V gene lost 4 bases and the J gene lost 4 bases, with 10 bases spanning the gap. The CDR3 reads CSVVGQGYGYTF. CDR3 DNA: TGCAGCGTTGTGGGGCAAGGCTATGGCTACACCTTC.

This clonotype was observed a few times. The gene calls are TRBV20-1 and TRBJ2-7; unclear D gene. The germline gives CDR1 DFQATT, CDR2 SNEGSKA (reference sequence). This CDR3 contains 9 residues. Deletions cut 4 bases from V and 6 bases from J, with 4 bases between. In nucleotides, the CDR3 is TGCAGTGCTAACTCCGAGCAGTACTTC. This codes for CSANSEQYF.

Only a few counts were recorded for this clonotype. The CDR3 region is CASSVGAGLGTDTQYF. The CDR3 nucleotides are TGTGCCAGCAGCGTTGGAGCGGGCCTCGGCACAGATACGCAGTATTTT. J is TRBJ2-3 and V is TRBV9, with D perhaps matching TRBD2 (6 bases). Trimming took 2 bases from V and 1 from J, leaving 14 bases between them. This CDR3 has 16 amino acids. From germline, CDR1 is SGDLS and CDR2 YYNGEE.

This clonotype was observed at least ten times. The V and J genes are TRBV28 and TRBJ1-1, with D possibly being TRBD1 (5 bases). CDR1 is MDHEN and CDR2 is SYDVKM in the germline V gene. The CDR3 covers 13 residues. Trimming removed 6 bases from V and 0 bases from J, with 8 bases in between. CDR3 sequence: CASRQALNTEAFF. The CDR3 region has the DNA TGTGCCAGCAGACAGGCTCTGAACACTGAAGCTTTCTTT. The full variable domain, its missing parts supplied by reference TRBV28 and TRBJ1-1, is DVKVTQSSRYLVKRTGEKVFLECVQDMDHENMFWYRQDPGLGLRLIYFSYDVKMKEKGDIPEGYSVSREKKERFSLILESASTNQTSMYLCASRQALNTEAFFGQGTRLTVV.

In regard to this clonotype: A read error may be the cause here, since a much bigger clone is one base away. The rearrangement links TRBV27 to TRBJ2-1; D is unresolved. CDR3 size: 13 residues. Trimming pared 4 bases from V and 6 bases from J, leaving 10 bases between. Germline V gene data show CDR1 as MNHEY and CDR2 as SMNVEV (reference sequence). DNA of the CDR3: TGTGCCAGCAGTTCGAGAGACGGCAATGAGCAGTTCTTC. Protein sequence: CASSSRDGNEQFF.

This clonotype has only one observation. A read error is possible here, since a much larger clone lies one base away. V gene TRBV29-1 combines with J gene TRBJ1-2; weak D call: TRBD1 (6 bases). Germline V gene data show CDR1 as SQVTM and CDR2 as ANQGSEA. This CDR3 has 13 amino acids. Trimming shortened V by 6 bases and J by 2 bases, and 13 bases separated the two germline ends. CDR3 bases: TGCAGCGTGGCCGAGACAGGAAACTATGGCTACACCTTC. This codes for CSVAETGNYGYTF.

The chain is built from TRBV18 and TRBJ1-2; possible D gene TRBD1, 5 bases. V lost 5 bases and J lost 8, with 15 bases in between. The CDR3 runs 13 residues. Per the germline V gene, CDR1 is KGHSH and CDR2 is LQKENI. The CDR3 DNA reads as TGTGCCAGCTCATCTGGGACCCACTCGGGCTACACCTTC. Its translation: CASSSGTHSGYTF.

The chain uses TRBV5-1 and TRBJ2-7; TRBD2 is a possible D gene (5 bases). The CDR3 is 15 amino acids. The V end was cut by 0 bases, the J end by 2 bases, with 12 bases between. Germline V gene lookup returns CDR1 SGHRS and CDR2 YFSETQ. CDR3 amino acids: CASSLEGRGPYEQYF. The CDR3 bases are TGCGCCAGCAGCTTGGAAGGGAGAGGGCCCTACGAGCAGTACTTC.

This clonotype was observed a handful of times. The J gene is TRBJ2-1, the V gene TRBV29-1; 7 bases are a match to TRBD2. From germline, CDR1 is SQVTM and CDR2 ANQGSEA. The trim removed 4 bases at V and 9 bases at J, leaving 3 bases unmatched. The CDR3 extends over 11 amino acids. The CDR3 DNA reads as TGCAGCGTTGCCGGGAGGACTGAGCAGTTCTTC. The encoded protein is CSVAGRTEQFF.

This clonotype was observed a few times. The chain has TRBV4-2 and TRBJ1-2, with D perhaps TRBD1 (5 bases). Germline assignment: CDR1 LGHNA and CDR2 YNFKEQ. Trimming removed 0 bases from V and 5 bases from J, with 16 bases in between. The CDR3 covers 16 residues. The CDR3: CASSQDLAEGKYGYTF. The CDR3 nucleotides read TGTGCCAGCAGCCAAGATCTAGCAGAGGGGAAGTATGGCTACACCTTC.

This rearrangement joins TRBV6-1 to TRBJ1-1; 7 bases line up with TRBD1. The CDR3 consists of 14 residues. The germline gives CDR1 MNHNS, CDR2 SASEGT. V was pared by 7 bases and J by 1 base, with 6 bases of the junction left unmatched. CDR3 in DNA: TGTGCCAGCAACCCAACAGGGGAGAACACTGAAGCTTTCTTT. Encoded protein: CASNPTGENTEAFF.

The chain combines TRBV4-1 with TRBJ2-4, with 10 positions matching TRBD2. With V trimmed by 7 bases and J by 1 base, 7 bases remained unmatched. The germline gives CDR1 MGHRA, CDR2 YSYEKL. CDR3 length: 16 amino acids. CDR3 residues: CASNPEAGGAKNIQYF. The CDR3, as DNA: TGCGCCAGCAACCCGGAAGCGGGAGGGGCCAAAAACATTCAGTACTTC.

Ten or more counts support this clonotype. V and J are TRBV7-9 and TRBJ1-1; 8 bases match TRBD1. The germline gives CDR1 SEHNR, CDR2 FQNEAQ (reference sequence). The CDR3 totals 16 residues. The V gene end was trimmed by 1 base and the J gene end by 2 bases; junction bases not matched to a gene: 6. CDR3 sequence: CASSLGVRGRNTEAFF. The CDR3 nucleotides are TGTGCCAGCAGCTTAGGTGTCAGGGGGCGAAACACTGAAGCTTTCTTT.

This clonotype was observed many times. The CDR3 here is CSVGPLGDEQFF. The DNA of the CDR3 is TGCAGCGTAGGACCCCTCGGGGATGAGCAGTTCTTC. The chain joins TRBV29-1 to TRBJ2-1, with D tentatively TRBD2 (5 bases). Germline V gene lookup returns CDR1 SQVTM and CDR2 ANQGSEA. The CDR3 is made up of 12 amino acids. V was trimmed by 6 bases and J by 8 bases, leaving 14 bases between them.

The table lists this clonotype with many counts. The V call is TRBV10-3, the J call TRBJ2-7, with a weak D call TRBD1 (5 bases). Germline CDR1 is ENHRY and CDR2 is SYGVKD. V lost 3 bases, J lost 5 bases, and 5 bases lay in between. CDR3 length: 11 residues. Here the CDR3 DNA reads TGTGCCATCAGTGACAGGGACGAGCAGTACTTC. Its translation is CAISDRDEQYF.

This clonotype was counted ten times or more. V is TRBV7-9 and J is TRBJ1-1; TRBD1 agrees at 7 bases. After removal of 7 bases from V and 5 bases from J, the junction contained 10 bases not matched to a gene. This CDR3 is 14 amino acids long. Germline V gene data show CDR1 as SEHNR and CDR2 as FQNEAQ (reference sequence). For the CDR3, the DNA is TGTGCCAGCAACGGGGAGGGGGCAAGGACTGAAGCTTTCTTT. Its protein product is CASNGEGARTEAFF. Combining the CDR3 with reference TRBV7-9 and TRBJ1-1 gives the whole variable domain DTGVSQNPRHKITKRGQNVTFRCDPISEHNRLYWYRQTLGQGPEFLTYFQNEAQLEKSRLLSDRFSAERPKGSFSTLEIQRTEQGDSAMYLCASNGEGARTEAFFGQGTRLTVV.